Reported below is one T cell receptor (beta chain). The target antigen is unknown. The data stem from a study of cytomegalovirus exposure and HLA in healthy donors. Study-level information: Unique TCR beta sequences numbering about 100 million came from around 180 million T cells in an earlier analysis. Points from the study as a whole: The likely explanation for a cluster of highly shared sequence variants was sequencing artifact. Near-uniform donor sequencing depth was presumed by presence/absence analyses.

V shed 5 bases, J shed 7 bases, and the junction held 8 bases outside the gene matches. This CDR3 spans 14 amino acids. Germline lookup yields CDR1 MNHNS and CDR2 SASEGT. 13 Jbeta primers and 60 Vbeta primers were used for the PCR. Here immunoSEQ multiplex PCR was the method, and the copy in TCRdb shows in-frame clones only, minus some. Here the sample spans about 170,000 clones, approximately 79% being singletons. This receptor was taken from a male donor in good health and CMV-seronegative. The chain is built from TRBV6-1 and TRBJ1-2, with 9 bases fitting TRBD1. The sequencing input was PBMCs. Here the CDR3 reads CASSKQGARSGYTF. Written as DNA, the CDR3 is TGTGCCAGCAGTAAACAGGGGGCGCGCTCTGGCTACACCTTC.